This TCR beta chain was recovered during a study of shared clonotypes between healthy human individuals. Per germline, CDR1 SGHRS and CDR2 YFSETQ. J lost 3 bases, V lost 10 bases, and 11 bases had no gene match. This CDR3 contains 14 residues. Within Nashville, Tennessee resided all donors, each a Caucasian adult. To note about this clone: The same CDR3 arises from other DNA sequences in this sample as well.

TCRdb keeps only in-frame clones here, not all; method: immunoSEQ multiplex PCR. The sample records 2,500,000 or so clones, more than 85% being singletons. The rearrangement uses TRBV5-1 and TRBJ2-3, with 7 bases lining up with TRBD2. Sequencing input: naive CD4+ T cells from PBMCs. Subset given: CD45RA+ positively selected. The source is a man younger than 35 in good health. Some clones in this sample may be carry-over from other donors' samples. The CDR3: CASSLALGTDTQYF. CDR3 DNA: TGCGCCTCCTCACTAGCGCTCGGGACAGATACGCAGTATTTT.